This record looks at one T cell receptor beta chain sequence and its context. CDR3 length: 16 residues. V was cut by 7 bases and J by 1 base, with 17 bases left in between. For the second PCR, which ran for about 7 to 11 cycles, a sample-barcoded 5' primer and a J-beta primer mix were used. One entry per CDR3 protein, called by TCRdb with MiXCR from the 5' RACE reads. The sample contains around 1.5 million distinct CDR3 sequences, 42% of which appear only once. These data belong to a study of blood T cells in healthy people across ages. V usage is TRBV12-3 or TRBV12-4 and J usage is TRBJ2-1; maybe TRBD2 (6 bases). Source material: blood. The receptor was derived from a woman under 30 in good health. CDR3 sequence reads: CASTTTLASSYNEQFF. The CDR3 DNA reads TGTGCCAGCACCACCACACTAGCTTCGTCCTACAATGAGCAGTTCTTC.